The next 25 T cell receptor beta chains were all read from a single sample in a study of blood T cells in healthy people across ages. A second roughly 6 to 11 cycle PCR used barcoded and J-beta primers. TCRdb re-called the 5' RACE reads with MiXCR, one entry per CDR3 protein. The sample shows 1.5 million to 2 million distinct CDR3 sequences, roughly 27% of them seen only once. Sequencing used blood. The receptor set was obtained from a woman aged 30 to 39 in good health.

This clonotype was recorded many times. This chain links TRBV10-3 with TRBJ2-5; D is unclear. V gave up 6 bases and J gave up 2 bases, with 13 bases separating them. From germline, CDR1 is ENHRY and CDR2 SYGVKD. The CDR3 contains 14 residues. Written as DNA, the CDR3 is TGTGCCATCAGCGCAAAGGAAGGGCAAGAGACCCAGTACTTC. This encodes CAISAKEGQETQYF.

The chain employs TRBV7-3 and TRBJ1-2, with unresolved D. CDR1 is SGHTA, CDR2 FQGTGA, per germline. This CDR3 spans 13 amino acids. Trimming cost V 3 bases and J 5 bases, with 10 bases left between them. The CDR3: CASSFEDYYGYTF. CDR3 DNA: TGTGCCAGCAGCTTTGAGGATTATTATGGCTACACCTTC.

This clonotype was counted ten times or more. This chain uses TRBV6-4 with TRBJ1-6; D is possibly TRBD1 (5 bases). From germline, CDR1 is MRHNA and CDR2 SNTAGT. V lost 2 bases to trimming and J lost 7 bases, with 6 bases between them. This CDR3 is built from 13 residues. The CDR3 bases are TGTGCCAGCAGTGACAGGGGAAATTCACCCCTCCACTTT. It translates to CASSDRGNSPLHF.

CDR3 nucleotides: TGCGCCAGCACCAAGGAATCGGGGGCCAACGTCCTGACTTTC. Its translation: CASTKESGANVLTF. The chain links TRBV5-1 to TRBJ2-6; D call uncertain. Per germline, CDR1 SGHRS and CDR2 YFSETQ. This CDR3 is built from 14 residues. With 6 bases removed from V and 4 bases from J, the gap between germline ends came to 11 bases.

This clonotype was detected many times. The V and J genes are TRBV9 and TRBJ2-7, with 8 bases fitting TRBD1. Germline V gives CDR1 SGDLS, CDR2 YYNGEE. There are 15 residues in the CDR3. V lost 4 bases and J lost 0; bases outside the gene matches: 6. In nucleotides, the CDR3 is TGTGCCAGCAGCCCCCCAGGGGGCCGCTCCTACGAGCAGTACTTC. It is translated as CASSPPGGRSYEQYF.

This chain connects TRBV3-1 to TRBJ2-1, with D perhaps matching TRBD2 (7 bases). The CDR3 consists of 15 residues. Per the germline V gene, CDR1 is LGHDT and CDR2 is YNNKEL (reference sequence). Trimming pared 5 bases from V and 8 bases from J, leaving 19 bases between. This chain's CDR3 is CASSSPRGADDEQFF. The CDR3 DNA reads TGTGCCAGCAGCTCCCCCCGGGGGGCGGACGATGAGCAGTTCTTC.

Here the CDR3 reads CASSLGGLTNEKLFF. The DNA of the CDR3 is TGTGCCAGCAGCTTGGGCGGCCTAACTAATGAAAAACTGTTTTTT. The V and J genes are TRBV7-8 and TRBJ1-4; no firm D call. The CDR3 is made up of 15 amino acids. The germline gives CDR1 SGHVS, CDR2 FQNEAQ. Between the trimmed V and J ends, which lost 3 bases and 1 base, there was a span of 9 bases.

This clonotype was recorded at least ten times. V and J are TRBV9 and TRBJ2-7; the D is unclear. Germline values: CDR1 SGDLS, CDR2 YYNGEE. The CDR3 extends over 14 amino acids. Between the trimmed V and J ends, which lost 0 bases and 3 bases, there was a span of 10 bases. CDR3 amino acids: CASSVDSQRYEQYF. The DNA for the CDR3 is TGTGCCAGCAGCGTAGATAGTCAACGCTACGAGCAGTACTTC.

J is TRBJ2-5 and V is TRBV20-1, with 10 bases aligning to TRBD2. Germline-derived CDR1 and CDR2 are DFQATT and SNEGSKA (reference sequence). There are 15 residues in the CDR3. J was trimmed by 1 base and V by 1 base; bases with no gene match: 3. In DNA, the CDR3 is TGCAGTGCTAGAGTGCTAGCGGGGGCCCAAGAGACCCAGTACTTC. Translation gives CSARVLAGAQETQYF.

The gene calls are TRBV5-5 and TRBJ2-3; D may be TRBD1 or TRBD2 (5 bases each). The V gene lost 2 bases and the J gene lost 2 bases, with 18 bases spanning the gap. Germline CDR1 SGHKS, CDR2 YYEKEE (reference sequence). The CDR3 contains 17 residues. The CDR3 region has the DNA TGTGCCAGCAGCTTTCCGGGACGGAGGAACCTCACAGATACGCAGTATTTT. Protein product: CASSFPGRRNLTDTQYF.

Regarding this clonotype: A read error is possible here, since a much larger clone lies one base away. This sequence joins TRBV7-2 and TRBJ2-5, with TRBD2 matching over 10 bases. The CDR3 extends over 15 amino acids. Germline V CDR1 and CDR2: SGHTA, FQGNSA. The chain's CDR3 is CASSQSGRGQETRYF. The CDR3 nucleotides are TGTGCCAGCAGCCAGAGCGGGAGGGGACAAGAGACCCGGTACTTC.

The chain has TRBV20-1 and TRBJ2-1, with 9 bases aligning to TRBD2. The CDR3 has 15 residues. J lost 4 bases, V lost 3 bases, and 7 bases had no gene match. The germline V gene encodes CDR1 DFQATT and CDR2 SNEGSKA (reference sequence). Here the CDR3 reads CSASVSGSEYNEQFF. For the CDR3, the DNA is TGCAGTGCTAGCGTTAGCGGGAGCGAGTACAATGAGCAGTTCTTC.

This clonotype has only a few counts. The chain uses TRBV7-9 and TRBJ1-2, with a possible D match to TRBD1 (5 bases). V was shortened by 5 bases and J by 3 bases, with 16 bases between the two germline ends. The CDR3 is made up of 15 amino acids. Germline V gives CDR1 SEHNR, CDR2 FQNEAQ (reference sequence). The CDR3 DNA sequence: TGTGCCAGCAGCCGTCCAGGGATTCAGGACTATGGCTACACCTTC. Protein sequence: CASSRPGIQDYGYTF.

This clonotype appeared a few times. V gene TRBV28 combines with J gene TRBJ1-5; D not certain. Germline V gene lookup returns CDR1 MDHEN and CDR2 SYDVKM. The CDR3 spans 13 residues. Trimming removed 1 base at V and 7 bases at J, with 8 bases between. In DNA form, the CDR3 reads TGTGCCAGCAGTTTATTAGTGGGGCAGCCCCAGCATTTT. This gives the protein CASSLLVGQPQHF.

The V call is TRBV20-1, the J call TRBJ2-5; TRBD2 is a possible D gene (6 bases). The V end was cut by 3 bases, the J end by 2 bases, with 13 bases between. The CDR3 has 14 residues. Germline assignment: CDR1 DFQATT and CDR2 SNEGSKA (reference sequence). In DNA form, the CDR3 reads TGCAGTGCTAGCGGGACTCCCGATCAAGAGACCCAGTACTTC. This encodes CSASGTPDQETQYF.

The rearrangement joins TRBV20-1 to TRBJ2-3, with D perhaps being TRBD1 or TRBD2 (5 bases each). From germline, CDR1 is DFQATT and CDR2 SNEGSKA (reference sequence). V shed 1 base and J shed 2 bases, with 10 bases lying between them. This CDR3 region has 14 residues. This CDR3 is CSARGDLATDTQYF. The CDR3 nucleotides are TGCAGTGCTAGAGGGGACCTAGCCACAGATACGCAGTATTTT.

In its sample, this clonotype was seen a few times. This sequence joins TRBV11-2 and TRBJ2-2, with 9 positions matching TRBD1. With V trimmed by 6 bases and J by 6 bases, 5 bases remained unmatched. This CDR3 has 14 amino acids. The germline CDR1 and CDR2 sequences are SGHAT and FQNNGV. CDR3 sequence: CASRPGTGSGELFF. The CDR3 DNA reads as TGTGCCAGCAGGCCCGGGACAGGGTCCGGGGAGCTGTTTTTT.

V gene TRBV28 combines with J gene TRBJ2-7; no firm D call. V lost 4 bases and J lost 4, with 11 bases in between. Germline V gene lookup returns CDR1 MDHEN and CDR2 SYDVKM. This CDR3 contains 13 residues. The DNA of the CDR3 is TGTGCCAGCAGTTCCCCCCACTTGTACGAGCAGTACTTC. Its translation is CASSSPHLYEQYF.

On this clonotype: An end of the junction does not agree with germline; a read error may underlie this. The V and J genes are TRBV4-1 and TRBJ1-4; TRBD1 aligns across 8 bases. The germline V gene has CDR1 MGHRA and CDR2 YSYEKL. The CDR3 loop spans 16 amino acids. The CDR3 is CANSQGTPGGGEKLFF. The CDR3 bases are TGCGCCAACAGCCAAGGAACCCCAGGGGGCGGTGAAAAACTGTTTTTT.

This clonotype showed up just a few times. For the CDR3, the DNA is TGCAGTGCTAGAGTCCCGGGTGTATACGAGCAGTACTTC. Encoded protein: CSARVPGVYEQYF. The rearrangement links TRBV20-1 to TRBJ2-7; D is uncertain. Trimming took off 1 base at V and 4 bases at J, with 11 bases between the two ends. The CDR3 is 13 amino acids. From germline, CDR1 is DFQATT and CDR2 SNEGSKA (reference sequence).

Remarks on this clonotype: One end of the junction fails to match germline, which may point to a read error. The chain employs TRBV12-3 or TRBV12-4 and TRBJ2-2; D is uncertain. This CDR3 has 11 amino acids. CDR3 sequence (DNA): TGTGCCAGCAGTTTTACCGAGGAGCTGTTTTTT. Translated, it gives CASSFTEELFF.

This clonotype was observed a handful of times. This chain's CDR3 is CASSRIGGATYEQYF. The DNA of the CDR3 is TGTGCCAGCAGCCGAATCGGCGGGGCTACCTACGAGCAGTACTTC. The chain is built from TRBV11-2 and TRBJ2-7, with D possibly TRBD2 on 6 matching bases. Germline V gene data show CDR1 as SGHAT and CDR2 as FQNNGV. V was clipped by 5 bases and J by 2 bases, with 16 bases between them. The length of the CDR3 is 15 residues.

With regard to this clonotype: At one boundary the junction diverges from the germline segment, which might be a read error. Written as DNA, the CDR3 is TGTGCCAGCAGCTTAGTGACAGCGAAGACCGGGGAGCTGTTTTTT. Residues: CASSLVTAKTGELFF. The gene calls are TRBV7-9 and TRBJ2-2; D is perhaps TRBD1 (5 bases). CDR1 and CDR2 (germline): SEHNR, FQNEAQ (reference sequence). The CDR3 contains 15 residues.

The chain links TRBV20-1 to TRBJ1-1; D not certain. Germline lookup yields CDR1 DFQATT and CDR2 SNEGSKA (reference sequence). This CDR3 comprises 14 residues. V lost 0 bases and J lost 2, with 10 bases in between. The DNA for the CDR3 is TGCAGTGCTAGAGATGCCACGACTAACACTGAAGCTTTCTTT. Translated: CSARDATTNTEAFF.

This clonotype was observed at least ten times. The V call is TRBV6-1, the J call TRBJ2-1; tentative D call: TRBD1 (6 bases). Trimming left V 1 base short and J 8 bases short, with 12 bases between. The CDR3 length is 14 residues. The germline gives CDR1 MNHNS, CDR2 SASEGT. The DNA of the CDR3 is TGTGCCAGCAGTGAAGAAAGCAGGGGTGATGAGCAGTTCTTC. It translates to CASSEESRGDEQFF.